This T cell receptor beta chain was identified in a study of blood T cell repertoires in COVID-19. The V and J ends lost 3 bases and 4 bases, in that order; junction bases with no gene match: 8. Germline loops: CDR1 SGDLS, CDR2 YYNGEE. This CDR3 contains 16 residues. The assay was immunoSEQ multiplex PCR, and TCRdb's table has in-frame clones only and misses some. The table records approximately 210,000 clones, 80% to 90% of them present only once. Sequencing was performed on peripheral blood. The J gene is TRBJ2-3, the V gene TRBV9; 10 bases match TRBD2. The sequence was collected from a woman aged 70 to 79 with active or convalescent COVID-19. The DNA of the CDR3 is TGTGCCAGCAGCGAGGGAGGGAGCGGGAGGGCAGATACGCAGTATTTT. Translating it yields CASSEGGSGRADTQYF.